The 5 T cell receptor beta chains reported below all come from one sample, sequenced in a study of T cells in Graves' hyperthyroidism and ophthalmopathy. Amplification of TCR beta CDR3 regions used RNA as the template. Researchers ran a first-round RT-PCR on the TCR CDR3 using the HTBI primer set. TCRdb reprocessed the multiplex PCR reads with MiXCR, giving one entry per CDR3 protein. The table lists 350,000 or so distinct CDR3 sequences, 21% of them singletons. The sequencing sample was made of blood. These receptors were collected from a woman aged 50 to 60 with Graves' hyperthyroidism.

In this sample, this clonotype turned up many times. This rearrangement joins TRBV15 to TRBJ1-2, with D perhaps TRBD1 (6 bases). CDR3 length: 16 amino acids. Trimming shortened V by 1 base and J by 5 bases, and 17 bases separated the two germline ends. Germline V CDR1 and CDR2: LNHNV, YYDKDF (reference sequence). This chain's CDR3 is CATSRVQARQVYGYTF. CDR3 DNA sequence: TGTGCCACCAGCAGAGTTCAGGCCCGACAGGTGTATGGCTACACCTTC.

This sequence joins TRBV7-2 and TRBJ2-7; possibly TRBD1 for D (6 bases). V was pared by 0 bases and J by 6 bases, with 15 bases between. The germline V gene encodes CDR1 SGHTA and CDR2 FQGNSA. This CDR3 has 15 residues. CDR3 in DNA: TGTGCCAGCAGCTTAGCGACAGGTTTTGAAGGCGAGCAGTACTTC. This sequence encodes CASSLATGFEGEQYF.

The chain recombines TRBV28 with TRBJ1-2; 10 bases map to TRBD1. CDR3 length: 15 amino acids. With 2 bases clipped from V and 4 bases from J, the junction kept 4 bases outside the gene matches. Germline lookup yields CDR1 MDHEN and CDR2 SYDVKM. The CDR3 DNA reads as TGTGCCAGCAGTTTAGCGACAGGGGGCCTCTATGGCTACACCTTC. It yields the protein CASSLATGGLYGYTF.

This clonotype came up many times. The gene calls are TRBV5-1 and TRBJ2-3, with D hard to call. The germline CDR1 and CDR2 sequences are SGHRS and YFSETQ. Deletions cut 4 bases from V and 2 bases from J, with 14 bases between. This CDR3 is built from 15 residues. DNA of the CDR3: TGCGCCAGCAGCCCGCTGGGCAGAGCCACAGATACGCAGTATTTT. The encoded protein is CASSPLGRATDTQYF.

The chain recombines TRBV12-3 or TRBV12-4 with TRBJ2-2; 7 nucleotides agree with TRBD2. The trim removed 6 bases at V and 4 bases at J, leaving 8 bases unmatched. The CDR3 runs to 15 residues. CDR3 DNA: TGTGCCAGCAGCTGGGGACTAACCATCACCGGGGAGCTGTTTTTT. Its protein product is CASSWGLTITGELFF.